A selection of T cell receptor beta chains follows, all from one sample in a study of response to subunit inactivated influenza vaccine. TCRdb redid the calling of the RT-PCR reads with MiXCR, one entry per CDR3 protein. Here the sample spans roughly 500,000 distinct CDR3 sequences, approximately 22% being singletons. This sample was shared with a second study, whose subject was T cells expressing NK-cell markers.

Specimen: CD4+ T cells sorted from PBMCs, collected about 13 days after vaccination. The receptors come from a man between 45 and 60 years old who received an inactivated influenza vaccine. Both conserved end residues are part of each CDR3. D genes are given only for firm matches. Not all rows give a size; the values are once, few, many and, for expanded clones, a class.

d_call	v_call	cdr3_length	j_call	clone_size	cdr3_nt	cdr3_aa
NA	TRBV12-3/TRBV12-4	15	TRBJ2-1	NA	TGTGCCAGCAGTTTAGTTGGATCTCCCAACAATGAGCAGTTCTTC	CASSLVGSPNNEQFF
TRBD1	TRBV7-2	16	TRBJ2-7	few	TGTGCCAGCAGCTTATTCCGACAGGGGGGGGACTACGAGCAGTACTTC	CASSLFRQGGDYEQYF
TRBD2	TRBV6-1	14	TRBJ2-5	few	TGTGCCAGCAGCGACACTAGCGGACAAGAGACCCAGTACTTC	CASSDTSGQETQYF
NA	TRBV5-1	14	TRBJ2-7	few	TGCGCCAGCAGCTTGTGGGACGGAACCTACGAGCAGTACTTC	CASSLWDGTYEQYF
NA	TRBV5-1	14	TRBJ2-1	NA	TGCGCCAGCAATAGTGGATGGGTTTACAATGAGCAGTTCTTC	CASNSGWVYNEQFF
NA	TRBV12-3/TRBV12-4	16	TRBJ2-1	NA	TGTGCCAGCAGTTCTCGACCCGGGGGGCGCTACAATGAGCAGTTCTTC	CASSSRPGGRYNEQFF
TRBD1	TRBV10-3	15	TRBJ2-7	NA	TGTGCCATCAGTGGTCGCCTACAGGGGGCTGGCGAGCAGTACTTC	CAISGRLQGAGEQYF
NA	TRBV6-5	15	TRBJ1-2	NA	TGTGCCAGCAGTTACTCGGAACCTGGGGGGTATGGCTACACCTTC	CASSYSEPGGYGYTF
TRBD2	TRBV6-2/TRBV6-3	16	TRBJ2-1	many	TGTGCCAGCAGTCGATTAACTAGCGGGAGGGCCCGAGAGCAGTTCTTC	CASSRLTSGRAREQFF
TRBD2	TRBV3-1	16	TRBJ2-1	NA	TGTGCCAGCAGCCAGACTAGCGGAACCTCCTACAATGAGCAGTTCTTC	CASSQTSGTSYNEQFF
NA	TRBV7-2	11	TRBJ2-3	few	TGTGCCAGCAGAACCTCAGATACGCAGTATTTT	CASRTSDTQYF
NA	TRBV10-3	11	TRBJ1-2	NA	TGTGCCATCACCGGGGATGCTGGCTACACCTTC	CAITGDAGYTF
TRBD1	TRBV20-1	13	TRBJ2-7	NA	TGCAGTACCCACGCCGGGACAGACTACGAGCAGTACTTC	CSTHAGTDYEQYF
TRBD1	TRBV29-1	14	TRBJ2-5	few	TGCAGCGTAATAGACAGGGGGCAAACAGAGACCCAGTACTTC	CSVIDRGQTETQYF
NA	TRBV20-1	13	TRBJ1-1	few	TGCAGTGCTCGGGACCGCTTAGACACTGAAGCTTTCTTT	CSARDRLDTEAFF
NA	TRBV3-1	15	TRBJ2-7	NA	TGTGCCAGCAGCCAAGATTACGGGACGGGGTACGAGCAGTACTTC	CASSQDYGTGYEQYF
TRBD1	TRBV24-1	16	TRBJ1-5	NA	TGTGCCACCAGTGACCCGGCGGCAGGGGGGGGTCAGCCCCAGCATTTT	CATSDPAAGGGQPQHF
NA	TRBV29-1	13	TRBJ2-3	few	TGCAGCGTCCCGGCGGGGGCCACAGATACGCAGTATTTT	CSVPAGATDTQYF
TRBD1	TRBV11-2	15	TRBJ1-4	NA	TGTGCCAGCAGCCCTCAGGGGGGCACTAATGAAAAACTGTTTTTT	CASSPQGGTNEKLFF
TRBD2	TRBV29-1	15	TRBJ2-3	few	TGCAGCGTTGATTCTAGCGGGACTAGCACAGATACGCAGTATTTT	CSVDSSGTSTDTQYF
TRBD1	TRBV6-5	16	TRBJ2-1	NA	TGTGCCAGCAGTTCCAGATCGGGACAGGGGGATTATGAGCAGTTCTTC	CASSSRSGQGDYEQFF
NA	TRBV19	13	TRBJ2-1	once	TGTGCCAGTAGGAGGCTAGCAGGCAATGAGCAGTTCTTC	CASRRLAGNEQFF
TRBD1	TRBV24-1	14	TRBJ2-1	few	TGTGCCACCAGTGATTTACAGGACAGGGCAGGGCAGTTCTTC	CATSDLQDRAGQFF
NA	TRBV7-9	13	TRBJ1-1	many	TGTGCCAGCAGTCACGACGGGAACACTGAAGCTTTCTTT	CASSHDGNTEAFF
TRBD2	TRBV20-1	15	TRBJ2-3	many	TGCAGTGCCCGGAGGGGCGGGGGTAACACAGATACGCAGTATTTT	CSARRGGGNTDTQYF
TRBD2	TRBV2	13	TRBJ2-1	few	TGTGCCACCGCTAGCGGGGTTAGGAATGAGCAGTTCTTC	CATASGVRNEQFF
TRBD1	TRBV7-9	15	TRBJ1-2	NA	TGTGCCAGCAGCTCACAGGCAGGGGGATACTATGGCTACACCTTC	CASSSQAGGYYGYTF
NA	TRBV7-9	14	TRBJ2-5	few	TGTGCCAGCCAACTTGGTGTTGTACAAGAGACCCAGTACTTC	CASQLGVVQETQYF
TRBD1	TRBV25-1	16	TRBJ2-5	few	TGTGCCAGCAGTGAATTTACAGGGGGTATCTGGGAGACCCAGTACTTC	CASSEFTGGIWETQYF
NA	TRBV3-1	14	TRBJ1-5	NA	TGTGCCAGCAGCCAACCGGGCCCCAATCAGCCCCAGCATTTT	CASSQPGPNQPQHF
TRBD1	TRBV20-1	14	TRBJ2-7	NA	TGCAGTGCTAGTTTAAGACAGGGTAGATACGAGCAGTACTTC	CSASLRQGRYEQYF
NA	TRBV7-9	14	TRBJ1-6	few	TGTGCCAGCAGCTTTGGGGATCGAAATTCACCCCTCCACTTT	CASSFGDRNSPLHF
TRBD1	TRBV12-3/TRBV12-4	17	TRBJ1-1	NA	TGTGCCAGCAGTATATCCGCCGGGACAGGAGAGAACACTGAAGCTTTCTTT	CASSISAGTGENTEAFF
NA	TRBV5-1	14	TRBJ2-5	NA	TGCGCCAGCAGCCGCGACGGATTCCAAGAGACCCAGTACTTC	CASSRDGFQETQYF
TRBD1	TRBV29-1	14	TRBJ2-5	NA	TGCAGCGTTACACAGGGGGCGGGTACCGAGACCCAGTACTTC	CSVTQGAGTETQYF
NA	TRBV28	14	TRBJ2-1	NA	TGTGCCAGCAGTTGGGCCGGCCCCGGCCATGAGCAGTTCTTC	CASSWAGPGHEQFF
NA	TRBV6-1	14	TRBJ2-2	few	TGTGCCAGCAGTGCCGAGGGGAACACCGGGGAGCTGTTTTTT	CASSAEGNTGELFF